This T cell receptor beta chain derives from a study of CD8 T cells in Susac syndrome. Germline loops: CDR1 LGHNA, CDR2 YSLEER. This CDR3 has 17 amino acids. J was trimmed by 2 bases and V by 0 bases; bases with no gene match: 6. RNA was extracted with the RNeasy kit, and a quantity of 0.5 to 1 ug was reverse transcribed using random hexamers. TCRdb used MiXCR to reprocess the immunoSEQ multiplex PCR reads, holding one entry per CDR3 protein. The sample lists 250,000 to 300,000 distinct CDR3 sequences, 70% to 90% occurring once. This TCR was sampled from a human donor with multiple sclerosis. The V gene is TRBV4-3, the J gene TRBJ2-3; 9 nucleotides line up with TRBD2. The sample comprised CD8+ T cells from PBMCs. The chain's CDR3 is CASSQDRAGGPTDTQYF. CDR3 nucleotides: TGCGCCAGCAGCCAAGATCGAGCGGGAGGCCCCACAGATACGCAGTATTTT.